These T cell receptor beta chains were read from a single sample in a study of blood T cell repertoires in COVID-19. TCRdb's table, derived via immunoSEQ multiplex PCR, lists solely in-frame clones and lacks some. This table has around 280,000 clones, around four fifths appearing once. The specimen sequenced was peripheral blood. The receptors derive from a woman aged 45-60 years with active or convalescent COVID-19. Each CDR3 is given with its conserved first and last residue. The D gene is left open where the match is weak. Only part of the rows carry a size: once, few, many, or a class if the clone is expanded.

D: TRBD2; J: TRBJ2-7; V: TRBV23-1; size: NA; CDR3: CASSQSLAGESYEQYF; DNA: TGCGCCAGCAGTCAATCCCTAGCGGGAGAGTCCTACGAGCAGTACTTC
D: TRBD2; J: TRBJ2-7; V: TRBV28; size: NA; CDR3: CASSPIRGTLLAGGTYEQYF; DNA: TGTGCCAGCAGTCCGATTCGGGGGACTTTACTAGCGGGAGGAACCTACGAGCAGTACTTC
D: TRBD1; J: TRBJ1-2; V: TRBV29-1; size: NA; CDR3: CSVEPPGQGNYGYTF; DNA: TGCAGCGTTGAACCGCCGGGACAGGGGAACTATGGCTACACCTTC
D: TRBD1; J: TRBJ1-5; V: TRBV28; size: once; CDR3: CASRSDRGRRNQPQHF; DNA: TGTGCCAGCAGATCGGACAGGGGGAGACGCAATCAGCCCCAGCATTTT
D: TRBD2; J: TRBJ2-7; V: TRBV7-2; size: NA; CDR3: CASSFTGGVAYEQYF; DNA: TGTGCCAGCAGCTTCACTGGGGGGGTTGCGTACGAGCAGTACTTC
D: TRBD2; J: TRBJ2-1; V: TRBV24-1; size: NA; CDR3: CATSDPSPGLAGASSYNEQFF; DNA: TGTGCCACCAGTGATCCCAGTCCGGGACTAGCGGGGGCCAGCTCCTACAATGAGCAGTTCTTC
D: TRBD1; J: TRBJ2-3; V: TRBV3-1/TRBV3-2; size: NA; CDR3: CASSPTLGTGGTDTQYF; DNA: TGTGCCAGCAGCCCTACCTTAGGGACAGGGGGCACAGATACGCAGTATTTT
D: NA; J: TRBJ1-6; V: TRBV6-5; size: once; CDR3: CASTLLAGNSPLHF; DNA: TGTGCCAGCACCCTGCTAGCTGGTAATTCACCCCTCCACTTT
D: TRBD2; J: TRBJ2-1; V: TRBV27; size: NA; CDR3: CASSLGILAGGAREEQFF; DNA: TGTGCCAGCAGTTTGGGAATCTTAGCGGGAGGGGCGAGGGAGGAGCAGTTCTTC
D: TRBD2; J: TRBJ2-1; V: TRBV24-1; size: NA; CDR3: CATSDPSREGGNEQFF; DNA: TGTGCCACCAGTGATCCGTCGCGGGAGGGCGGGAATGAGCAGTTCTTC
D: NA; J: TRBJ2-5; V: TRBV6-5; size: NA; CDR3: CASSQQGRRETQYF; DNA: TGTGCCAGCAGCCAACAGGGGAGGAGGGAGACCCAGTACTTC
D: NA; J: TRBJ1-1; V: TRBV28; size: NA; CDR3: CASSFRGVEAFF; DNA: TGTGCCAGCAGTTTTAGGGGCGTTGAAGCTTTCTTT
D: NA; J: TRBJ1-1; V: TRBV19; size: NA; CDR3: CASSSSRVGTEAFF; DNA: TGTGCCAGTAGTAGTTCGAGGGTGGGCACTGAAGCTTTCTTT
D: NA; J: TRBJ1-4; V: TRBV7-2; size: NA; CDR3: CASSSGAGEKLFF; DNA: TGTGCCAGCAGCTCAGGGGCTGGTGAAAAACTGTTTTTT
D: NA; J: TRBJ1-3; V: TRBV7-9; size: NA; CDR3: CASSPQGFGGNTIYF; DNA: TGTGCCAGCAGTCCACAGGGATTCGGTGGAAACACCATATATTTT
D: NA; J: TRBJ1-1; V: TRBV19; size: NA; CDR3: CASSIEQISNTEAFF; DNA: TGTGCCAGTAGTATAGAACAGATATCTAACACTGAAGCTTTCTTT
D: NA; J: TRBJ2-2; V: TRBV3-1/TRBV3-2; size: NA; CDR3: CASSQGGGSTGELFF; DNA: TGTGCCAGCAGCCAAGGCGGAGGGAGTACCGGGGAGCTGTTTTTT
D: NA; J: TRBJ1-1; V: TRBV3-1/TRBV3-2; size: few; CDR3: CASSPSSRGTEAFF; DNA: TGTGCCAGCAGCCCCTCTTCACGGGGCACTGAAGCTTTCTTT
D: NA; J: TRBJ1-1; V: TRBV7-2; size: NA; CDR3: CASSPRRNTEAFF; DNA: TGTGCCAGCAGCCCTAGACGGAACACTGAAGCTTTCTTT
D: TRBD2; J: TRBJ2-1; V: TRBV7-9; size: NA; CDR3: CASSSGLAGGVPHNEQFF; DNA: TGTGCCAGCAGTTCGGGACTAGCGGGAGGGGTCCCCCACAATGAGCAGTTCTTC
D: NA; J: TRBJ2-7; V: TRBV6-5; size: NA; CDR3: CASSYGGGLDEQYF; DNA: TGTGCCAGCAGTTACGGAGGAGGGTTAGACGAGCAGTACTTC
D: TRBD2; J: TRBJ2-7; V: TRBV5-1; size: NA; CDR3: CASSFGLAGPYEQYF; DNA: TGCGCCAGCAGTTTCGGACTAGCGGGTCCCTACGAGCAGTACTTC
D: NA; J: TRBJ1-1; V: TRBV7-3; size: NA; CDR3: CASSPTSGQFAEAFF; DNA: TGTGCCAGCAGCCCCACATCCGGACAGTTTGCTGAAGCTTTCTTT
D: NA; J: TRBJ2-1; V: TRBV28; size: once; CDR3: CASSPSPGIVNEQFF; DNA: TGTGCCAGCAGCCCTTCCCCCGGGATAGTCAATGAGCAGTTCTTC
D: NA; J: TRBJ2-7; V: TRBV7-2; size: NA; CDR3: CASSSLASSREQYF; DNA: TGTGCCAGCAGCTCCCTAGCATCCTCAAGAGAGCAGTACTTC
D: TRBD2; J: TRBJ2-1; V: TRBV5-1; size: NA; CDR3: CASSLAGSREANEQFF; DNA: TGCGCCAGCAGCTTGGCGGGTTCGCGGGAGGCCAATGAGCAGTTCTTC
D: TRBD2; J: TRBJ2-1; V: TRBV2; size: NA; CDR3: CASSGTSGRSDEQFF; DNA: TGTGCCAGCAGTGGGACTAGCGGGAGGAGCGATGAGCAGTTCTTC
D: NA; J: TRBJ1-1; V: TRBV12-3/TRBV12-4; size: NA; CDR3: CASRTAGVTEAFF; DNA: TGTGCCAGCAGAACGGCAGGGGTAACTGAAGCTTTCTTT
D: TRBD2; J: TRBJ2-3; V: TRBV27; size: few; CDR3: CASSLTGTSPLDQYF; DNA: TGTGCCAGCAGTTTAACCGGGACTAGCCCGTTAGATCAGTATTTT
D: NA; J: TRBJ2-5; V: TRBV4-1; size: NA; CDR3: CASSQPKDPGAYQETQYF; DNA: TGCGCCAGCAGCCAACCTAAAGACCCGGGAGCCTACCAAGAGACCCAGTACTTC
D: TRBD1; J: TRBJ1-4; V: TRBV7-8; size: NA; CDR3: CASSRTGQGEKLFF; DNA: TGTGCCAGCAGCCGTACGGGACAGGGTGAAAAACTGTTTTTT
D: NA; J: TRBJ1-5; V: TRBV4-1; size: few; CDR3: CASSQDQGLQPQHF; DNA: TGCGCCAGCAGCCAAGATCAGGGACTTCAGCCCCAGCATTTT
D: NA; J: TRBJ1-1; V: TRBV10-1; size: NA; CDR3: CASSESGGGTEAFF; DNA: TGCGCCAGCAGTGAGTCCGGCGGCGGCACTGAAGCTTTCTTT
D: NA; J: TRBJ2-7; V: TRBV19; size: once; CDR3: CASSLQGTTYEQYF; DNA: TGTGCCAGTAGCCTACAGGGCACTACGTACGAGCAGTACTTC
D: NA; J: TRBJ2-3; V: TRBV9; size: NA; CDR3: CASSAEGRVEDTQYF; DNA: TGTGCCAGCAGCGCCGAGGGTAGGGTGGAAGATACGCAGTATTTT
D: TRBD1; J: TRBJ1-5; V: TRBV12-3/TRBV12-4; size: NA; CDR3: CASSTGGGQPQHF; DNA: TGTGCCAGCAGCACAGGGGGCGGTCAGCCCCAGCATTTT